Shown below are 27 T cell receptor beta chains from a single sample sequenced in a study of cytomegalovirus exposure and HLA in healthy donors. PCR was performed using 60 Vbeta and 13 Jbeta primers. Sequenced by immunoSEQ multiplex PCR; TCRdb stores in-frame clones only, minus some. The sample consists of 120,000 to 150,000 clones, over 80% of them appearing once. The sequenced material came from PBMCs. The receptors derive from a male donor in good health and CMV-seronegative.

The J gene is TRBJ2-6, the V gene TRBV15; no reliable D call. The V gene's germline CDR1 is LNHNV and CDR2 YYDKDF (reference sequence). This CDR3 region has 17 residues. V shed 0 bases and J shed 1 base, with 10 bases lying between them. Here the CDR3 reads CATSRESRISGANVLTF. DNA of the CDR3: TGTGCCACCAGCAGAGAAAGCAGGATATCTGGGGCCAACGTCCTGACTTTC.

J is TRBJ1-5 and V is TRBV6-6; 12 bases agree with TRBD1. This CDR3 comprises 16 residues. V trimming: 6 bases; J trimming: 6 bases; junction bases outside the gene matches: 9. CDR1 is MNHNY and CDR2 is SVGAGI in the germline V gene (reference sequence). Here the CDR3 reads CASSLGGTGGFQPQHF. CDR3 in DNA: TGTGCCAGCAGCCTCGGTGGGACAGGGGGCTTTCAGCCCCAGCATTTT.

CDR3 amino acids: CASSRDRDGYTF. For the CDR3, the DNA is TGTGCCAGCAGTCGGGACAGGGACGGCTACACCTTC. The chain carries TRBV2 and TRBJ1-2, with 9 bases aligning to TRBD1. Germline CDR1 SNHLY, CDR2 FYNNEI. Germline trimming cut 5 bases from V and 8 bases from J; bases unmatched to any gene: 3. The CDR3 spans 12 residues.

The chain has TRBV5-1 and TRBJ2-6, with 7 bases aligning to TRBD1. In germline, CDR1 is SGHRS, CDR2 YFSETQ. The V and J ends lost 5 bases and 1 base, in that order; junction bases with no gene match: 9. The CDR3 is made up of 17 amino acids. In DNA, the CDR3 is TGCGCCAGCAGACCCGACAGGGTAGGTTCTGGGGCCAACGTCCTGACTTTC. This encodes CASRPDRVGSGANVLTF. The full variable domain, completed using reference TRBV5-1 and TRBJ2-6, is KAGVTQTPRYLIKTRGQQVTLSCSPISGHRSVSWYQQTPGQGLQFLFEYFSETQRNKGNFPGRFSGRQFSNSRSEMNVSTLELGDSALYLCASRPDRVGSGANVLTFGAGSRLTVL.

The chain links TRBV5-4 to TRBJ2-4; 16 bases are shared with TRBD2. From germline, CDR1 is SGHNT and CDR2 YYREEE (reference sequence). This CDR3 spans 18 amino acids. Trimming removed 3 bases from V and 0 bases from J; junction bases left unmatched: 3. As DNA, the CDR3 is TGTGCCAGCAGCTCGGGACTAGCGGGGGGGCCAGCCAAAAACATTCAGTACTTC. It translates to CASSSGLAGGPAKNIQYF.

This clone showed up just a few times. The chain joins TRBV6-5 to TRBJ1-5; TRBD1 might be the D (5 bases). The CDR3 extends over 12 amino acids. Germline V gives CDR1 MNHEY, CDR2 SVGAGI. With 6 bases removed from V and 5 bases from J, the gap between germline ends came to 8 bases. DNA for the CDR3: TGTGCCAGCAGGGCGGGGGATCAGCCCCAGCATTTT. It translates to CASRAGDQPQHF.

As for this clone: The junction departs from germline at one end; a sequencing error may be responsible. The V call is TRBV7-9, the J call TRBJ1-2; no firm D call. The CDR3 loop spans 15 amino acids. Germline V lookup: CDR1 SEHNR, CDR2 FQNEAQ (reference sequence). In nucleotides, the CDR3 is TGTGCCAGCAGCTTAGGAGGCCAGCCCACTCCCTATTTCGCCTTC. Its protein product is CASSLGGQPTPYFAF.

This clone occurred once. The chain recombines TRBV28 with TRBJ1-2, with D possibly matching TRBD1 (5 bases). This CDR3 region has 14 residues. Deletions cut 3 bases from V and 6 bases from J, with 14 bases between. Germline lookup yields CDR1 MDHEN and CDR2 SYDVKM. The CDR3, as DNA: TGTGCCAGCAGTTTGGGGCAAGCTTCTAATGGCTACACCTTC. Its translation is CASSLGQASNGYTF.

This chain connects TRBV28 to TRBJ1-1; 12 nucleotides line up with TRBD1. V was clipped by 10 bases and J by 5 bases; unmatched bases: 11. Germline V gene data show CDR1 as MDHEN and CDR2 as SYDVKM. CDR3 length equals 15 residues. The CDR3, as DNA: TGTGCCACCCTCGTGGGACAGGGGGCGCGGACTGAAGCTTTCTTT. Residues: CATLVGQGARTEAFF.

The J gene is TRBJ2-3, the V gene TRBV11-1; 8 bases are shared with TRBD1. V lost 1 base and J lost 4; bases outside the gene matches: 7. Germline V gives CDR1 SGHAT, CDR2 FQDESV (reference sequence). This CDR3 comprises 16 residues. The CDR3 DNA reads TGTGCCAGCAGCTTAGGGACAGGGTGGCTTGCAGATACGCAGTATTTT. Its protein product is CASSLGTGWLADTQYF.

V is TRBV2 and J is TRBJ2-1; possibly TRBD2 for D (5 bases). CDR1 is SNHLY and CDR2 is FYNNEI in the germline V gene. This CDR3 is built from 16 residues. The V and J ends lost 4 bases and 7 bases respectively, with 20 bases between them. The CDR3 DNA follows: TGTGCCAGCAGTGTTCGTGCCGGGATGGGCAGGAATGAGCAGTTCTTC. This codes for CASSVRAGMGRNEQFF. The full variable domain, in which reference TRBV2 and TRBJ2-1 provide the parts outside the CDR3, is EPEVTQTPSHQVTQMGQEVILRCVPISNHLYFYWYRQILGQKVEFLVSFYNNEISEKSEIFDDQFSVERPDGSNFTLKIRSTKLEDSAMYFCASSVRAGMGRNEQFFGPGTRLTVL.

This CDR3 is CASSLGGQETQYF. The CDR3 DNA reads as TGTGCCAGCAGCTTGGGGGGTCAAGAGACCCAGTACTTC. The rearrangement links TRBV7-9 to TRBJ2-5, with D possibly TRBD2 on 6 matching bases. Germline CDR1 reads SEHNR; CDR2 reads FQNEAQ (reference sequence). V was trimmed by 3 bases and J by 2 bases, leaving 7 bases between them. The CDR3 has 13 amino acids.

V usage is TRBV6-1 and J usage is TRBJ1-1; D possibly corresponds to TRBD1 (5 bases). V lost 6 bases, J lost 5 bases, and 19 bases lay in between. The length of the CDR3 is 15 residues. Germline V gene lookup returns CDR1 MNHNS and CDR2 SASEGT. The CDR3 spells CASSTTGRLGTEAFF. CDR3 bases: TGTGCCAGCAGCACTACAGGTAGATTGGGAACTGAAGCTTTCTTT.

The chain links TRBV11-1 to TRBJ2-1, with D unclear. The germline V gene encodes CDR1 SGHAT and CDR2 FQDESV (reference sequence). The CDR3 has 12 amino acids. The V and J ends lost 10 bases and 2 bases respectively, with 9 bases between them. This chain's CDR3 is CAIGEPYNEQFF. CDR3 bases: TGTGCCATTGGAGAACCCTACAATGAGCAGTTCTTC.

Comment on this clone: Additional DNA sequences in this sample encode the identical CDR3. V and J are TRBV7-8 and TRBJ2-1; the match to TRBD1 covers 9 bases. CDR1 is SGHVS and CDR2 is FQNEAQ in the germline V gene. CDR3 size: 13 residues. The V and J ends lost 3 bases and 8 bases, in that order; junction bases with no gene match: 2. The chain's CDR3 is CASSLRTGDEQFF. DNA for the CDR3: TGTGCCAGCAGCTTGCGGACAGGGGATGAGCAGTTCTTC.

This chain links TRBV15 with TRBJ1-5, with a tentative D call TRBD1 (6 bases). Per the germline V gene, CDR1 is LNHNV and CDR2 is YYDKDF (reference sequence). Trimming stripped 0 bases from V and 3 bases from J, with 15 bases between. This CDR3 is 17 amino acids long. This chain's CDR3 is CATSRDSTGRLNQPQHF. The CDR3, as DNA: TGTGCCACCAGCAGAGATTCGACAGGCCGCCTCAATCAGCCCCAGCATTTT.

The V call is TRBV5-4, the J call TRBJ1-2; maybe TRBD1 (5 bases). The CDR3 runs to 12 residues. The germline gives CDR1 SGHNT, CDR2 YYREEE (reference sequence). Trimming removed 4 bases at V and 6 bases at J, with 10 bases between. The CDR3 nucleotides are TGTGCCAGCAGCCTCCAGACAGATGGCTACACCTTC. Its translation is CASSLQTDGYTF.

This clone was picked up one time. The rearrangement uses TRBV19 and TRBJ2-1, with 7 positions matching TRBD2. Germline lookup yields CDR1 LNHDA and CDR2 SQIVND (reference sequence). This CDR3 has 14 residues. Germline trimming cut 3 bases from V and 2 bases from J; bases unmatched to any gene: 1. The CDR3 loop reads CASSIRGAYNEQFF. The CDR3 DNA reads TGTGCCAGTAGTATTCGGGGGGCCTACAATGAGCAGTTCTTC.

The chain couples TRBV4-3 to TRBJ1-5; maybe TRBD1 (5 bases). Germline V gene data show CDR1 as LGHNA and CDR2 as YSLEER. This CDR3 region has 16 residues. V gave up 2 bases and J gave up 2 bases, with 13 bases separating them. CDR3 DNA: TGCGCCAGCAGCCAATCCAGGGAATGGGGCAATCAGCCCCAGCATTTT. Residues: CASSQSREWGNQPQHF.

This chain links TRBV10-3 with TRBJ1-1; TRBD1 matches at 8 bases. The CDR3 contains 16 residues. With V trimmed by 6 bases and J by 7 bases, 16 bases remained unmatched. Germline lookup yields CDR1 ENHRY and CDR2 SYGVKD. CDR3 sequence (DNA): TGTGCCATCAGACGACAGGGGAACTATGAACACGTTGAAGCTTTCTTT. Residues: CAIRRQGNYEHVEAFF.

This chain links TRBV7-8 with TRBJ1-4; D is unclear. The CDR3 has 17 residues. Trimming removed 4 bases from V and 3 bases from J, with 18 bases in between. The germline V gene encodes CDR1 SGHVS and CDR2 FQNEAQ. The DNA of the CDR3 is TGTGCCAGCAGCTCCCGAATCGACCGAGACTCTAATGAAAAACTGTTTTTT. Its translation is CASSSRIDRDSNEKLFF.

The chain is built from TRBV7-2 and TRBJ1-2; the match to TRBD1 covers 7 bases. CDR3 size: 13 residues. V was clipped by 6 bases and J by 8 bases; unmatched bases: 9. Germline V gene sequence: CDR1 SGHTA, CDR2 FQGNSA. In DNA, the CDR3 is TGTGCCAGCAGGCCTAACAGGGGAGACGGCTACACCTTC. This translates into CASRPNRGDGYTF.

The chain couples TRBV7-3 to TRBJ2-1, with 8 positions matching TRBD2. With 5 bases clipped from V and 6 bases from J, the junction kept 9 bases outside the gene matches. This CDR3 region has 15 residues. Germline V CDR1 and CDR2: SGHTA, FQGTGA. The CDR3 bases are TGTGCCAGCAGCCCGGGACTAGTAGGCCTCAATGAGCAGTTCTTC. Amino acid sequence: CASSPGLVGLNEQFF.

The chain links TRBV18 to TRBJ2-4, with D perhaps matching TRBD1 (6 bases). The CDR3 runs 15 residues. V lost 4 bases, J lost 2 bases, and 12 bases lay in between. Per the germline V gene, CDR1 is KGHSH and CDR2 is LQKENI. CDR3 amino acids: CASSHNTGPKNIQYF. CDR3 DNA sequence: TGTGCCAGCTCACACAATACAGGGCCCAAAAACATTCAGTACTTC.

The chain joins TRBV7-9 to TRBJ2-7; TRBD2 matches 7 bases. This CDR3 spans 14 amino acids. Germline trimming cut 1 base from V and 6 bases from J; bases unmatched to any gene: 6. Germline CDR1 reads SEHNR; CDR2 reads FQNEAQ (reference sequence). CDR3 DNA sequence: TGTGCCAGCAGCTTAGGTCTGGGAGGGAGCGAGCAGTACTTC. This gives the protein CASSLGLGGSEQYF.

V and J are TRBV7-9 and TRBJ2-5; 7 bases agree with TRBD1. After removal of 5 bases from V and 1 base from J, the junction contained 7 bases not matched to a gene. Germline V gene lookup returns CDR1 SEHNR and CDR2 FQNEAQ (reference sequence). This CDR3 is 15 amino acids long. CDR3 region: CASSTTGVVQETQYF. The DNA of the CDR3 is TGTGCCAGCAGCACTACAGGGGTGGTCCAAGAGACCCAGTACTTC.

In DNA form, the CDR3 reads TGTGCCATCAGTGAGGGGGGACAGGGGAGTGGGCGCAATCAGCCCCAGCATTTT. Translation gives CAISEGGQGSGRNQPQHF. V usage is TRBV10-3 and J usage is TRBJ1-5, with 10 nucleotides matching TRBD1. CDR1 is ENHRY and CDR2 is SYGVKD in the germline V gene. Trimming removed 2 bases from V and 2 bases from J; junction bases left unmatched: 9. This CDR3 is 18 amino acids long.